This T cell receptor beta chain was observed in a study of blood T cell repertoires in COVID-19. Study in general: Sources were T cells, B-cell-depleted T cells, or PBMCs; the material itself was cDNA or gDNA.

The CDR3 is 19 residues long. The germline gives CDR1 PRHDT, CDR2 FYEKMQ (reference sequence). With 4 bases clipped from V and 7 bases from J, the junction kept 20 bases outside the gene matches. Authors' analysis steps: Reference gene primer amplification in the assay estimated nucleated cell counts. Using immunoSEQ multiplex PCR, the repertoire was profiled, and TCRdb retains in-frame clones only, with some absent. Clone size and V and J calls were adopted from that table, with D and trimming inferred from the DNA. The sample holds approximately 480,000 clones; 80% to 90% are singletons and the top ten take approximately 0.9%.

This chain joins TRBV13 and TRBJ2-5; TRBD2 aligns across 11 bases. Input material: peripheral blood. The sequence was obtained from a man younger than 35 with COVID-19, enrolled during active disease. The CDR3 loop reads CASSSPGTSGQNPRGTQYF. DNA of the CDR3: TGTGCCAGCAGCTCCCCCGGGACTAGCGGACAAAACCCTCGGGGGACCCAGTACTTC.